The present TCR beta chain was sequenced within a study of identical twins. Turning to this clonotype: The antigen remains undetermined.

TCRdb fed the 5' RACE reads into MiXCR, producing one record per CDR3 protein. Seen here are around 960,000 distinct CDR3 sequences, 10% to 15% observed once, and the top ten hold about 1.5%. Study results and limitations: The models gave estimates that fell short of the out-of-frame TCR alpha sharing seen in monozygotic twins. Because invariant MAIT and iNKT cells could be present, zero-insertion analyses could be partly confounded. Out-of-frame beta sequences exhibited a weaker degree of excess twin sharing. Fewer insertions marked abundant cord blood beta clonotypes; young adult naive trended weakly, memory not at all.

The V end was cut by 4 bases, the J end by 6 bases, with 9 bases between. CDR3 length equals 12 residues. Germline V lookup: CDR1 ENHRY, CDR2 SYGVKD. The data also belong to a second study, concerning yellow fever vaccine responses in identical twins.

The sequenced sample consisted of PBMCs. The V and J genes are TRBV10-3 and TRBJ1-2; tentative D call: TRBD1 (6 bases). The clonotype was recovered from a woman aged 18-29 years in good health. The CDR3 is CAISAGGHGYTF. The CDR3 region has the DNA TGTGCCATCAGTGCCGGGGGCCATGGCTACACCTTC.